This entry concerns a single T cell receptor (beta chain). No antigen is known for it. Looked up from germline, CDR1 is LNHDA and CDR2 is SQIVND (reference sequence). The CDR3 runs 15 residues. With 3 bases clipped from V and 3 bases from J, the junction kept 8 bases outside the gene matches. The Oncomine TCR Beta short-read assay sequenced DNA from cultured CD4+ T cells. Genomic DNA was isolated from cultured CD4+ T cells. TCRdb ran MiXCR on the PCR reads and lists one entry per CDR3 protein. Among some 8,100 distinct CDR3 sequences, approximately 50% were seen once, and the ten largest hold approximately 21%. This entry comes from a study of vaccination and CD4 T cells after COVID-19. Treatment given: roughly 10-day PBMC culture with coronavirus spike peptide pools or control peptides (ViraFEST assay).

The sequence was obtained from a human donor who had recovered from COVID-19. Material for sequencing was CD4+ T cells from blood, cultured in vitro. The chain carries TRBV19 and TRBJ2-7; TRBD1 matches 7 bases. CDR3 bases: TGTGCCAGTAGTATTCTTCCGGGACAGCGCTACGAGCAGTACTTC. Translation gives CASSILPGQRYEQYF.